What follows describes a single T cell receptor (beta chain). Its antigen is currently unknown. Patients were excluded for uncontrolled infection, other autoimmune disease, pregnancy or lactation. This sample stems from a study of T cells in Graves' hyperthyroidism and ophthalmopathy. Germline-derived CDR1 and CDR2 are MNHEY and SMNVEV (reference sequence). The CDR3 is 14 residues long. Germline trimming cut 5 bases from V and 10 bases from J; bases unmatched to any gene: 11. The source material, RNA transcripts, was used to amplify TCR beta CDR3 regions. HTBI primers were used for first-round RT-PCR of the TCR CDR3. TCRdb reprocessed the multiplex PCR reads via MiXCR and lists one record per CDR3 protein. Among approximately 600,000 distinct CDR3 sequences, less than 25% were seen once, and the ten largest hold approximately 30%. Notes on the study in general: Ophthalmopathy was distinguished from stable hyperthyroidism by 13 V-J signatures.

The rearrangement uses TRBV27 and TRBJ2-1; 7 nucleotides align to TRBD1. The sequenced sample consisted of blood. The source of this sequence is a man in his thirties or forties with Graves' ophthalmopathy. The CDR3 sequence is CASSPGTALREQFF. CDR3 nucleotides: TGTGCCAGCAGTCCAGGGACAGCGCTTAGGGAGCAGTTCTTC.